These 4 T cell receptor beta chains were all obtained from the same sample, sequenced in a study of response to subunit inactivated influenza vaccine. MiXCR, run by TCRdb on the RT-PCR reads, gives a single entry per CDR3 protein. In the table there are around 570,000 distinct CDR3 sequences, approximately 7.6% of which are singletons. This specimen consisted of PBMCs from blood, obtained less than 25 months after vaccination. These receptors were taken from a man aged 50-75 years who received an inactivated influenza vaccine.

The chain recombines TRBV29-1 with TRBJ1-2; D unclear. V lost 2 bases and J lost 8, with 3 bases in between. Per the germline V gene, CDR1 is SQVTM and CDR2 is ANQGSEA. The CDR3 spans 9 residues. CDR3 DNA: TGCAGCGTTGAACAGGGCTACACCTTC. It yields the protein CSVEQGYTF.

This clonotype was observed a few times. This chain uses TRBV4-1 with TRBJ1-2; no clear D. Germline CDR1 MGHRA, CDR2 YSYEKL. Trimming shortened V by 1 base and J by 0 bases, and 9 bases separated the two germline ends. The CDR3 contains 15 residues. CDR3 nucleotides: TGCGCCAGCAGCCAAGGTCTGAGTGCTAACTATGGCTACACCTTC. Amino acids: CASSQGLSANYGYTF.

The chain combines TRBV7-9 with TRBJ1-3, with D unresolved. Trimming pared 2 bases from V and 11 bases from J, leaving 7 bases between. The CDR3 is 11 amino acids. The germline V gene encodes CDR1 SEHNR and CDR2 FQNEAQ (reference sequence). The CDR3 region has the DNA TGTGCCAGCAGCTTAAACGGTCCCATATATTTT. Its translation is CASSLNGPIYF.

This clonotype was recorded a few times. The V gene is TRBV7-2, the J gene TRBJ2-1; 8 nucleotides match TRBD1. The trim removed 8 bases at V and 5 bases at J, leaving 11 bases unmatched. The germline gives CDR1 SGHTA, CDR2 FQGNSA. CDR3 length: 15 amino acids. CDR3 region: CASRPPGQEHNEQFF. CDR3 coding DNA: TGTGCCAGCCGGCCCCCGGGACAGGAGCACAATGAGCAGTTCTTC.